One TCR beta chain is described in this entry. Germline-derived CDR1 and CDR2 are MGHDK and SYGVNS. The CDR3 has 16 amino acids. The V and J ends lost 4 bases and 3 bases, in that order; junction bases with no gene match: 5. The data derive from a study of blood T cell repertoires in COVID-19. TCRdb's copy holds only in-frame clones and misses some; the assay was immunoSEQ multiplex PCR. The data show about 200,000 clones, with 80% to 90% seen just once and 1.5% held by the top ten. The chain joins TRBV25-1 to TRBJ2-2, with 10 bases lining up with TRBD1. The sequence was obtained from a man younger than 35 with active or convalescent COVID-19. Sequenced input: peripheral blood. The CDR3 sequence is CASSGGGQGDTGELFF. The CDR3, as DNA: TGTGCCAGCAGTGGGGGCGGACAGGGGGACACCGGGGAGCTGTTTTTT.